This T cell receptor (beta chain) was identified during a study of T cell responses to AZD1222 COVID-19 vaccine listed by TCRdb under 2021. At the level of the whole study: AZD1222 recipients whose second dose came at about 4 weeks and those whose second dose came at about 12 weeks were combined into one group, since spike-specific TCR depth and breadth did not differ between the two schedules. TCR sequencing covered roughly 230 trial participants: around 210 given two doses of AZD1222 and approximately 25 given two doses of MenACWY control vaccine. Trial participants were enrolled by age into 18-55, 56-69 and 70-plus year subgroups, with roughly 160, 29 and 62 TCR-sequenced participants respectively.

The CDR3 regions of human TCRbeta chains were analyzed by immunosequencing. For the original study's pipeline: Repertoire TCRs were checked for matches against a reference library of SARS-CoV-2-specific TCRs that had been generated using the MIRA antigen-specificity platform. Breadth was defined as the fraction of unique TCRs that were SARS-CoV-2-associated. Depth was defined as the fraction of total T cells that were SARS-CoV-2-associated. Using the MIRA data, each spike-specific TCR was assigned both to the spike region to which the TCR was reactive and to a CD4 or CD8 class. Log10-transformed breadth and depth values were compared by one-way ANOVA with Sidak's multiple comparisons tests. Entries here come from immuneACCESS through TCRdb and include only in-frame sequences with V and J called. Some clones fail to appear in such tables; in the studies checked, an unresolved V gene covers under half of the shortfall, and the cause of the remainder is unknown. V and J calls and clone size are as listed in that table; D and trimming were resolved from the DNA. This sample has 100,000 to 150,000 clones in its table, and about 89% of those were observed once. Jointly, the top ten make up approximately 6% of the sample.

The time point label, as the study defines it: baseline before first vaccination. Vaccinee samples were obtained from the UK trials COV001 and COV002, which included a single-blind randomized controlled phase 2/3 trial of AZD1222 (ChAdOx1 nCoV-19) in healthy adults. For TCRbeta chain sequencing, PBMC samples from trial participants were taken at day 0 and at day 28 after the second dose. What the authors observed across the whole study: Participants were mostly white British and included more females than males, and it was suggested by the authors that clonal diversity may have been underestimated. The vaccine-associated CD4 TCRs covered the entire spike protein, and the dominant responses fell in regions 160-218 and 743-854. Because no samples from the day 14 peak response were available, repertoires could be characterized only after the peak T cell response. After two AZD1222 doses, spike-specific TCR breadth and depth were significantly higher than at day 0 and than in MenACWY recipients. Conclusions about previously exposed vaccinees are limited, since just five or six AZD1222 recipients were seropositive for SARS-CoV-2 at baseline. Reportedly, close to half of the unique spike-specific TCRs recognized epitopes lying outside the regions that are mutated in the B.1.351 and B.1.1.7 variants. The 56-69-year group was small, and its depth increase did not reach significance, likely because of low power.

In the case of this clone: The clone's antigen remains unknown. Relative to the germline gene, one junction end is altered; a read error may explain this.

CDR1 and CDR2 are read off the germline V gene as MNHEY and SVGEGT. The CDR3 runs 12 residues from the cysteine to the phenylalanine. The kept DNA is CDR3 alone, 36 bases in frame from the first base. The chain joins TRBV6-2 or TRBV6-3 to TRBJ2-3; TRBD2 agrees with 11 junctional bases. The sequence came from an adult in good health. The source was peripheral blood, collected on day 0 of AZD1222 vaccination. The CDR3 amino acid sequence is: CASSMIAGGLHF. The bases are TGTGCCAGCAGTATGATAGCGGGGGGGCTCCATTTT.